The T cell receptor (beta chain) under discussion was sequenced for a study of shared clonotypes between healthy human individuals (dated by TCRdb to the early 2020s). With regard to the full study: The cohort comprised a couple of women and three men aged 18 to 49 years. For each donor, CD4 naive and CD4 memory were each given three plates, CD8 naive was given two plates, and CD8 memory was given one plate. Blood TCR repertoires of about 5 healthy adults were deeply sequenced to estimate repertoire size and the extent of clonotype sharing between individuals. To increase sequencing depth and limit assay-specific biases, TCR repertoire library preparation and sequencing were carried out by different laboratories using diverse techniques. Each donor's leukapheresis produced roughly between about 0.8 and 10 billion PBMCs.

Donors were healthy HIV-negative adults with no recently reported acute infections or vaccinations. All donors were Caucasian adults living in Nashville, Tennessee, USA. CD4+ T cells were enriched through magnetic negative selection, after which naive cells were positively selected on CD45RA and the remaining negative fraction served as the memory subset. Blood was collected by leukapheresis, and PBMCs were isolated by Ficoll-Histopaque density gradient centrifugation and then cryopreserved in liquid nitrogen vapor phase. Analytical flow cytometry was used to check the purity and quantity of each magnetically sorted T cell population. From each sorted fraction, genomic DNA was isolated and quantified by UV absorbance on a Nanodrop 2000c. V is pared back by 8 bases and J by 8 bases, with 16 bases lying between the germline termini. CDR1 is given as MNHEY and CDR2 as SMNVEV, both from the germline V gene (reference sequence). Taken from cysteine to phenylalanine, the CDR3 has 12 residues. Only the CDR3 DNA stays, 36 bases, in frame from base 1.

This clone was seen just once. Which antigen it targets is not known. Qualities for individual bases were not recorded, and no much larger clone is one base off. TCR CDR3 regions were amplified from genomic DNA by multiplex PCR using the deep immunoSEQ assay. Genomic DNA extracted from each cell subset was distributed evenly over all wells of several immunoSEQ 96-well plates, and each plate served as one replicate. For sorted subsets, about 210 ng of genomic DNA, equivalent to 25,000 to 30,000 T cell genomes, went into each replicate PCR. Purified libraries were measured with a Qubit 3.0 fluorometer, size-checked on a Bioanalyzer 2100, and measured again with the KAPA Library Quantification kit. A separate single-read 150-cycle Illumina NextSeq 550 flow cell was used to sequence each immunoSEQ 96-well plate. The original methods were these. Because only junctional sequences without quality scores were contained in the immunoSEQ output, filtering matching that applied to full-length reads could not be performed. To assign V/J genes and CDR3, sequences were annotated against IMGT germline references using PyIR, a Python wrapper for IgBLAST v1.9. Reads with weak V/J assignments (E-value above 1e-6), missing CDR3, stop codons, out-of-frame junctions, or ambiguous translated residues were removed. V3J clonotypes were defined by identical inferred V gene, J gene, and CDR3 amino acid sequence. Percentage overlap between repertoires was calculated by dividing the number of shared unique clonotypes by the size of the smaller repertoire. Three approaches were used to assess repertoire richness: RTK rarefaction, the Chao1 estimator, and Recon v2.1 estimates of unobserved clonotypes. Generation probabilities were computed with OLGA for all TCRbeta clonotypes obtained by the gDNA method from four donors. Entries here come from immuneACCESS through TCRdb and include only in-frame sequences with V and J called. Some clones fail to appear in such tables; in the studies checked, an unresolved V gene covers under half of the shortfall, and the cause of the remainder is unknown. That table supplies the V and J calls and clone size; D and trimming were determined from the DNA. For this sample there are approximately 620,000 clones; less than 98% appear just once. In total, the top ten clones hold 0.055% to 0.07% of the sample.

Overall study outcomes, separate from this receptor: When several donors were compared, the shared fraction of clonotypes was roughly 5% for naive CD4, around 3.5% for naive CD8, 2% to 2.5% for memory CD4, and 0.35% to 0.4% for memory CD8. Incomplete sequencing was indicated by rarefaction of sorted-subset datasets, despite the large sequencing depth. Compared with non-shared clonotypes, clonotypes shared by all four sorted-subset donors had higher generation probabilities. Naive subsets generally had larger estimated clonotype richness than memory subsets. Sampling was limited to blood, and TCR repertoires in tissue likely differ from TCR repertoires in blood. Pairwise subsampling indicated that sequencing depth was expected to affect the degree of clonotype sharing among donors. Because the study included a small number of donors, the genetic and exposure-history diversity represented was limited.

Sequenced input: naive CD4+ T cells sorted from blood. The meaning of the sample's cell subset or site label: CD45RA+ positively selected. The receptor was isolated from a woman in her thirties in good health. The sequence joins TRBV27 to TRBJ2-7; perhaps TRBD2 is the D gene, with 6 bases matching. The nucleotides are TGTGCCAGCGGCCTTCCTGCGGGGAAGCAGTACTTC. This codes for CASGLPAGKQYF.